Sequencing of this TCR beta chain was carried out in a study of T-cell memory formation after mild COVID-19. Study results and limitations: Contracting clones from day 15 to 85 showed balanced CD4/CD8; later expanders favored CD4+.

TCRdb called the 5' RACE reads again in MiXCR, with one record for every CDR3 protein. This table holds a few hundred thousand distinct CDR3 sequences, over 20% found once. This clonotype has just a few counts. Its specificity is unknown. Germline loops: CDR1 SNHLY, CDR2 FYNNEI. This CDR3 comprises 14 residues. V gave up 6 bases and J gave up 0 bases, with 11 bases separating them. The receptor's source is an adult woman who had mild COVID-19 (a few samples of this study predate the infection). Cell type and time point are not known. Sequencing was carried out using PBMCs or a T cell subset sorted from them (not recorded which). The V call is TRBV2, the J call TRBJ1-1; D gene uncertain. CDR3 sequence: CASRAGRMNTEAFF. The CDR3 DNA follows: TGTGCCAGCAGAGCGGGCAGGATGAACACTGAAGCTTTCTTT.